This TCR beta chain was captured by sequencing in a study of shared clonotypes between healthy human individuals (dated by TCRdb to the early 2020s). About the investigation overall: The cohort included three men and two women between 18 and 49 years of age. For each donor, three plates each were used for CD4 naive and CD4 memory, two plates were used for CD8 naive, and one plate was used for CD8 memory. To estimate repertoire size and how much clonotypes are shared between individuals, the study performed deep sequencing of blood TCR repertoires from a few healthy adults. To increase sequencing depth and limit assay-specific biases, different laboratories used diverse techniques to prepare libraries and sequence TCR repertoires. Per donor, leukapheresis produced somewhere between about 0.94 and 9 billion PBMCs.

Using the deep immunoSEQ assay, multiplex PCR amplified TCR CDR3 regions from genomic DNA. Genomic DNA extracted from each cell subset was distributed evenly over all wells of several immunoSEQ 96-well plates, and each plate served as one replicate. For sorted subsets, around 0.2 ug genomic DNA, equal to 30,000 to 35,000 T cell genomes, was loaded into each replicate PCR. Purified libraries were measured with a Qubit 3.0 fluorometer, size-checked on a Bioanalyzer 2100, and measured again with the KAPA Library Quantification kit. A separate single-read 150-cycle Illumina NextSeq 550 flow cell was used to sequence each immunoSEQ 96-well plate. Per the original workflow: Because only junctional sequences without quality scores were contained in the immunoSEQ output, filtering matching that applied to full-length reads could not be performed. Sequences were annotated with PyIR, a Python wrapper for IgBLAST v1.9, using IMGT germline references to assign V/J genes and CDR3. Reads with weak V/J assignments (E-value above 1e-6), missing CDR3, stop codons, out-of-frame junctions, or ambiguous translated residues were removed. A V3J clonotype was defined by an identical inferred V gene, J gene, and CDR3 amino acid sequence. To compute the percentage overlap between repertoires, the number of shared unique clonotypes was divided by the size of the smaller repertoire. Repertoire richness was assessed with RTK rarefaction, the Chao1 estimator, and Recon v2.1 estimates of unobserved clonotypes. Generation probabilities were computed with OLGA for all TCRbeta clonotypes obtained by the gDNA method from a handful of donors. Held by TCRdb, this immuneACCESS table contains in-frame sequences only and omits some clones. Under half of the omission traces to an unresolved V gene where checked; the cause of the rest is unknown. That table furnishes V, J and clone size, whereas the DNA furnished D and trimming. In this sample the table shows about 1 million clones, 75% of which occur a single time. The leading ten clones occupy around 1.5% of the sample.

With regard to this clone: No antigen is known for it. The input lacks base qualities; no much larger clone sits a single base away.

Donors were healthy HIV-negative adults with no recently reported acute infections or vaccinations. Only Caucasian adults living in Nashville, Tennessee, USA were represented among the donors. CD4+ T cells were enriched by magnetic negative selection, after which naive cells were positively selected on CD45RA and the negative fraction was taken as the memory subset. After blood collection by leukapheresis, PBMCs were isolated using Ficoll-Histopaque density gradient centrifugation and then cryopreserved in the vapor phase of liquid nitrogen. Analytical flow cytometry was used to check the purity and quantity of every magnetically sorted T cell population. Genomic DNA was isolated from each sorted fraction and quantified by UV absorbance on a Nanodrop 2000c. Beyond this particular receptor, the publication reports: Rarefaction of sorted-subset datasets indicated incomplete sequencing despite the large sequencing depth. Pairwise subsampling led to the expectation that sequencing depth would affect the degree of clonotype sharing among donors. Sampling was restricted to blood, and TCR repertoires in tissue are likely to differ from TCR repertoires in blood. Larger estimated clonotype richness was generally found for naive subsets than for memory subsets. Sharing across four donors was observed for about 5% of naive CD4, under 4% of naive CD8, about 2.3% of memory CD4, and around 0.4% of memory CD8 clonotypes. Compared with non-shared clonotypes, the clonotypes found in all four sorted-subset donors had higher generation probabilities. The genetic and exposure-history diversity represented was limited by the small number of donors.

V loses 1 base at its end and J loses 1 base; junction bases beyond the gene matches: 2. From the cysteine up to the phenylalanine, the CDR3 has a length of 14 residues. Just the 42-base CDR3 DNA is kept, in frame starting at base 1. CDR1 is given as GTSNPN and CDR2 as SVGIG, both from the germline V gene (reference sequence). This sequence originates from a man aged 18 to 29 in good health. Sample: memory CD4+ T cells sorted from blood. This sample's cell subset or site label indicates: CD45RA-negative fraction. This receptor chain uses TRBV30 and TRBJ2-3, with TRBD2 identical over 7 junction bases. The bases read TGTGCCTGGAGTGACGCGGGGGGCACAGATACGCAGTATTTT. This yields the protein CAWSDAGGTDTQYF.